This T cell receptor (beta chain) was profiled in a study of blood T cell repertoires in COVID-19. Study overall: From the United States, Italy and Spain came samples of acute and convalescent COVID-19. Nucleic acid was either cDNA or gDNA, and it came from T cells, B-cell-depleted T cells, or PBMCs.

CDR3 length: 11 amino acids. The germline V gene encodes CDR1 DFQATT and CDR2 SNEGSKA (reference sequence). The authors' processing: Estimated nucleated cell counts came from reference gene primer amplification. Clones were sequenced by immunoSEQ multiplex PCR, and TCRdb holds only the in-frame ones, with some missing. The V and J calls and clone size come from that table; D and trimming were worked out from the DNA. This repertoire shows 70,000 or so clones, roughly 86% found once; its top ten account for roughly 6%. Material: peripheral blood. This TCR came from a woman aged 45-65 years with acute or convalescent COVID-19. The V and J genes are TRBV20-1 and TRBJ1-4; D ambiguous. For the CDR3, the DNA is TGCAGCCCGCGATTCAATGAAAAACTGTTTTTT. Translating it yields CSPRFNEKLFF.